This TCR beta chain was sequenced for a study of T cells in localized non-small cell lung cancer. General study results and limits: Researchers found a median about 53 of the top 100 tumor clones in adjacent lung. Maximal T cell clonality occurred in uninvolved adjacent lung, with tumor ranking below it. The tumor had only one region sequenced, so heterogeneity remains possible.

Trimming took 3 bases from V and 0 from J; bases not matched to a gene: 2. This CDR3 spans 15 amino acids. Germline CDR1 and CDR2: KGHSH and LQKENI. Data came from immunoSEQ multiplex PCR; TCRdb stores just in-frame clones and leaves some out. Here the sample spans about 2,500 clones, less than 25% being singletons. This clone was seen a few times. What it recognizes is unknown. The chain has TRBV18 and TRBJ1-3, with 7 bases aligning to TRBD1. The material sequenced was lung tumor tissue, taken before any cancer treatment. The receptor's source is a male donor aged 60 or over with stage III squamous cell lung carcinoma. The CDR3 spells CASSPTGSSGNTIYF. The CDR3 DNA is TGTGCCAGCTCACCGACAGGGTCCTCTGGAAACACCATATATTTT.